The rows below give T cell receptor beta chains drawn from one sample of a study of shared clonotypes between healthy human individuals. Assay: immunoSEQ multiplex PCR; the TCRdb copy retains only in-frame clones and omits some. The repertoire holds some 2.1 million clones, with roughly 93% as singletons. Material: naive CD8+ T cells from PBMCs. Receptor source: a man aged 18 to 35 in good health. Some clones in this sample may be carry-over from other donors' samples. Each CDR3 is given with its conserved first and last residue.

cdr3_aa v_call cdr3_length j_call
CASSRGLGGETQYF TRBV19 14 TRBJ2-5
CASSRRTSATYEQYF TRBV9 15 TRBJ2-7
CASSPTLADPYNEQFF TRBV5-1 16 TRBJ2-1
CASSDGTYEQYF TRBV7-9 12 TRBJ2-7
CASNPDWTGVKETQYF TRBV27 16 TRBJ2-5
CASSGPGRPGSPTSYNEQFF TRBV2 20 TRBJ2-1
CASSSLSPYSGSSYNEQFF TRBV27 19 TRBJ2-1
CASSAGTGAKNIQYF TRBV9 15 TRBJ2-4
CASSLRQSESSYEQYF TRBV4-1 16 TRBJ2-7
CASSLPRGASRTDTQYF TRBV13 17 TRBJ2-3
CASSFSSGRTSDTQYF TRBV11-2 16 TRBJ2-3
CASSYLGDEQFF TRBV6-6 12 TRBJ2-1
CASSLESGGAYYEQYF TRBV7-8 16 TRBJ2-7
CASSSDREDVNTEAFF TRBV6-6 16 TRBJ1-1
CASSEATSTYNEQFF TRBV6-1 15 TRBJ2-1
CASSSWGLPSSYNEQFF TRBV11-2 17 TRBJ2-1
CASSYGQEYYEQYF TRBV5-1 14 TRBJ2-7
CASSNLGGNEQFF TRBV19 13 TRBJ2-1
CASSEYGTGGEIGEKLFF TRBV25-1 18 TRBJ1-4
CASSNRDANSYEQYF TRBV11-2 15 TRBJ2-7
CASSFIPHSSTDTQYF TRBV5-6 16 TRBJ2-3
CASSSPYGGGVNTEAFF TRBV28 17 TRBJ1-1
CAGGTSGTYNEQFF TRBV30 14 TRBJ2-1
CASSLEISGLTEAFF TRBV27 15 TRBJ1-1
CASSYSSRGDEQYF TRBV6-5 14 TRBJ2-7
CSASGTASSEQYF TRBV29-1 13 TRBJ2-7
CASRSQGRSYEQYF TRBV19 14 TRBJ2-7
CASSLIRGLRANVLTF TRBV7-3 16 TRBJ2-6
CASSETSYNEQFF TRBV5-1 13 TRBJ2-1
CAISSAGGPYNEQFF TRBV10-3 15 TRBJ2-1
CASSEVSSGKYQETQYF TRBV6-1 17 TRBJ2-5
CASRPPGVYYEQYF TRBV27 14 TRBJ2-7
CASSPRGPGNEQYF TRBV27 14 TRBJ2-7